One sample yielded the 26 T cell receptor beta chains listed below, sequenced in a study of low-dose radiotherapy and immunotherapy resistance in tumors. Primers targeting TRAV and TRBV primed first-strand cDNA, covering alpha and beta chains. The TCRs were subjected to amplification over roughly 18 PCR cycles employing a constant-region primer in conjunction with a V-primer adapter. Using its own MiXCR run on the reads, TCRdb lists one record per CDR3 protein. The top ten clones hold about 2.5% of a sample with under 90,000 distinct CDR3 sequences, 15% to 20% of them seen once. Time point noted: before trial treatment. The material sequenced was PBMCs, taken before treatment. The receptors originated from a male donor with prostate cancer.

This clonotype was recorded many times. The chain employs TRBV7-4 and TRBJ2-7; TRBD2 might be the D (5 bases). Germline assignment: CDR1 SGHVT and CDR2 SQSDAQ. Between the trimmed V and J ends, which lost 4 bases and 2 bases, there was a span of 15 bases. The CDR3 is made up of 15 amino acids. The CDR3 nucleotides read TGTGCCAGCAGCTCCAGCGGTGGGGTAGCCTACGAGCAGTACTTC. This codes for CASSSSGGVAYEQYF.

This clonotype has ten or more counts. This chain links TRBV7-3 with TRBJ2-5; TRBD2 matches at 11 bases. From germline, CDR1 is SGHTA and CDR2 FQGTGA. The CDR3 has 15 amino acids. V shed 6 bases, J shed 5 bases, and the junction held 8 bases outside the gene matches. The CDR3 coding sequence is TGTGCCAGCAGTACTAGCGGGGGCCCCGGGGAGACCCAGTACTTC. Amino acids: CASSTSGGPGETQYF.

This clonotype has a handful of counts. CDR3 in amino acids: CASSPGVSGNTIYF. CDR3 DNA sequence: TGCGCCAGCAGCCCCGGGGTCTCTGGAAACACCATATATTTT. V usage is TRBV5-1 and J usage is TRBJ1-3; D is unresolved. V lost 4 bases and J lost 0, with 8 bases in between. CDR1 is SGHRS, CDR2 YFSETQ, per germline. The CDR3 totals 14 residues.

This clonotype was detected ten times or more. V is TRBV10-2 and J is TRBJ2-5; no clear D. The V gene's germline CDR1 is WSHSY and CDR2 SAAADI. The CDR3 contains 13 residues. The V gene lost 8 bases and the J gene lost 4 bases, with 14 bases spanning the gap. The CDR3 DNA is TGCGCCAGCTCCTTCACGGCCTTAGAGACCCAGTACTTC. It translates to CASSFTALETQYF.

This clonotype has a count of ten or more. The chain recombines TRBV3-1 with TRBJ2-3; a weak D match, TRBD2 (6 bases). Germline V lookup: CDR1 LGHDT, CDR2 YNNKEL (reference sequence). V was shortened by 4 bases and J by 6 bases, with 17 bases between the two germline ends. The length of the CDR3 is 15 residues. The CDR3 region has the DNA TGTGCCAGCAGCCTACCAGGGACTGGCAAGGATACGCAGTATTTT. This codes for CASSLPGTGKDTQYF.

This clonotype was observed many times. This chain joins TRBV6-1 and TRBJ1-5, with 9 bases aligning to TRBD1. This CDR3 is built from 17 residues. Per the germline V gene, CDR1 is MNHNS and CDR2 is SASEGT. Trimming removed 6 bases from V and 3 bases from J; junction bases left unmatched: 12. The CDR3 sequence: CASRPTPGQGYNQPQHF. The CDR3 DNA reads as TGTGCCAGCAGACCGACCCCGGGACAGGGATACAATCAGCCCCAGCATTTT.

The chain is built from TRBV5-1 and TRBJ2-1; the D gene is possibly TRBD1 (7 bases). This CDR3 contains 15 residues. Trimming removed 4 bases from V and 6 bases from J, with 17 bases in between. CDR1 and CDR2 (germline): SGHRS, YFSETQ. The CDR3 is CASSPGGGESNEQFF. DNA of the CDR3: TGCGCCAGCAGCCCTGGAGGGGGCGAATCCAATGAGCAGTTCTTC.

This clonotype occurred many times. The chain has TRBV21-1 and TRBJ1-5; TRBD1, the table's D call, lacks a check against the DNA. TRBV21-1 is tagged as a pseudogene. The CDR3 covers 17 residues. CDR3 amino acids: CASSRKDRGIVGQPQHF. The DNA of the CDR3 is TGTGCCAGCAGCAGAAAGGACAGGGGGATTGTTGGTCAGCCCCAGCATTTT.

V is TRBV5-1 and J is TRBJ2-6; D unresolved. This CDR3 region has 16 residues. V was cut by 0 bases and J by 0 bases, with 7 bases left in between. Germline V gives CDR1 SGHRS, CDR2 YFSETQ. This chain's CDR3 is CASSLDSVSGANVLTF. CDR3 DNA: TGCGCCAGCAGCTTGGACAGCGTCTCTGGGGCCAACGTCCTGACTTTC. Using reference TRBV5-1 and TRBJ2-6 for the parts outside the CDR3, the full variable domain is KAGVTQTPRYLIKTRGQQVTLSCSPISGHRSVSWYQQTPGQGLQFLFEYFSETQRNKGNFPGRFSGRQFSNSRSEMNVSTLELGDSALYLCASSLDSVSGANVLTFGAGSRLTVL.

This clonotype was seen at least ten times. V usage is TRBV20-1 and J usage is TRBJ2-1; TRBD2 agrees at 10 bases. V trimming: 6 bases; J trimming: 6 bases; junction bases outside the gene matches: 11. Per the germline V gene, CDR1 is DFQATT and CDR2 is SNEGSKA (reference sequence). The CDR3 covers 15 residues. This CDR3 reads CSASPQGLAFNEQFF. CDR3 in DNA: TGCAGTGCAAGTCCCCAGGGACTAGCGTTCAATGAGCAGTTCTTC.

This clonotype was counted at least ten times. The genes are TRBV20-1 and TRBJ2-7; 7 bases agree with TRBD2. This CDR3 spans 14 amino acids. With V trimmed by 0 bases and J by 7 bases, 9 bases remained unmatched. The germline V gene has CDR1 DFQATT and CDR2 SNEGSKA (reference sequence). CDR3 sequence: CSARDEAGEPEQYF. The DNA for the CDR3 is TGCAGTGCTAGAGATGAGGCGGGGGAGCCGGAGCAGTACTTC.

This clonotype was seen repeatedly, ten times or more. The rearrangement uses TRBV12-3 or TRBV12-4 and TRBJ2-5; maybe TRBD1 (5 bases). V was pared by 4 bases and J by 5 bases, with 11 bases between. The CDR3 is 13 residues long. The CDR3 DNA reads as TGTGCCAGCAGTTCGGACACCGCCGAGACCCAGTACTTC. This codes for CASSSDTAETQYF.

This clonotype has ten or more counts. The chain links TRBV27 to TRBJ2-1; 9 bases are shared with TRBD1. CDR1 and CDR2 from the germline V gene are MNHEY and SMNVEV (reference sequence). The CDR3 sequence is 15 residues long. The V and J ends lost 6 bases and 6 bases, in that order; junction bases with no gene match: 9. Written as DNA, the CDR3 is TGTGCCAGCAGGCTCATGGGACAGGGAATCAATGAGCAGTTCTTC. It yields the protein CASRLMGQGINEQFF.

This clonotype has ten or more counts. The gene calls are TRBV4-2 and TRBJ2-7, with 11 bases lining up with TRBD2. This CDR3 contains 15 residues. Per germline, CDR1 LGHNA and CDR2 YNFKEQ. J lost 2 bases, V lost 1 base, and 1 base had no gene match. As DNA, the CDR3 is TGTGCCAGCAGCCAAGCTAGCGGGGGGACCTACGAGCAGTACTTC. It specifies CASSQASGGTYEQYF.

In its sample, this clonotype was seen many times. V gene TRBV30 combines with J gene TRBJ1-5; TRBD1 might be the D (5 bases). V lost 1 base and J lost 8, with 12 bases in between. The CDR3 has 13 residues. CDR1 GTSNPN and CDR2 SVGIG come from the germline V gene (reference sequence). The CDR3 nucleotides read TGTGCCTGGAGTGGGCAGGGAATCGAGCCCCAGCATTTT. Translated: CAWSGQGIEPQHF.

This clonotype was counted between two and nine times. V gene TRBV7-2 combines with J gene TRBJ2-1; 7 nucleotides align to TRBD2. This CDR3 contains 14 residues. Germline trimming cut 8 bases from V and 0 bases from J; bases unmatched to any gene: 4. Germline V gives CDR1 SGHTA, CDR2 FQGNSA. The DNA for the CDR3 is TGTGCCAGCGGGCGGGGGAGCTCCTACAATGAGCAGTTCTTC. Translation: CASGRGSSYNEQFF.

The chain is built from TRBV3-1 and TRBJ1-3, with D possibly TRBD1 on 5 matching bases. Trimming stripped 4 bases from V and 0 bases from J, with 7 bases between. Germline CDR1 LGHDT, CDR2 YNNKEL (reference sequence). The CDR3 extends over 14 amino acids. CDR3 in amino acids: CASSLGTSGNTIYF. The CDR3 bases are TGTGCCAGCAGCCTCGGGACCTCTGGAAACACCATATATTTT.

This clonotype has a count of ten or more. The CDR3 sequence: CASSLDGGGSASEQYF. CDR3 DNA sequence: TGTGCCAGCAGCTTAGATGGGGGAGGGTCGGCGTCTGAGCAGTACTTC. The genes are TRBV7-2 and TRBJ2-7; TRBD2 aligns across 7 bases. Germline CDR1 reads SGHTA; CDR2 reads FQGNSA. J lost 7 bases, V lost 1 base, and 13 bases had no gene match. The CDR3 runs to 16 residues. Using reference TRBV7-2 and TRBJ2-7 for the parts outside the CDR3, the full variable domain is GAGVSQSPSNKVTEKGKDVELRCDPISGHTALYWYRQSLGQGLEFLIYFQGNSAPDKSGLPSDRFSAERTGGSVSTLTIQRTQQEDSAVYLCASSLDGGGSASEQYFGPGTRLTVT.

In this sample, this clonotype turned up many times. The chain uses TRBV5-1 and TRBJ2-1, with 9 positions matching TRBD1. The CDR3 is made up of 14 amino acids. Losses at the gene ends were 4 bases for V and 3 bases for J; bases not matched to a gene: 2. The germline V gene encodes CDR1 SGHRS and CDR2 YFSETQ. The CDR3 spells CASSTGGGYNEQFF. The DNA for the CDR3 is TGCGCCAGCAGCACAGGGGGCGGCTACAATGAGCAGTTCTTC.

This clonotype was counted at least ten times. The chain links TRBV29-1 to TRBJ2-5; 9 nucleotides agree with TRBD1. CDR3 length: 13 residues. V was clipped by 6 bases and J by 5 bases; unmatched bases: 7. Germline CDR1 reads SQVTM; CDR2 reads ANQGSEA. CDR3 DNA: TGCAGCGTCGGACAGGGGCGCGGGGAGACCCAGTACTTC. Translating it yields CSVGQGRGETQYF.

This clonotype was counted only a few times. The CDR3 loop is CASTYRGTDQPQHF. CDR3 nucleotide sequence: TGTGCCAGCACCTACAGGGGCACGGATCAGCCCCAGCATTTT. V is TRBV2 and J is TRBJ1-5; 7 nucleotides match TRBD1. Trimming took 7 bases from V and 5 from J; bases not matched to a gene: 8. The CDR3 contains 14 residues. The germline V gene encodes CDR1 SNHLY and CDR2 FYNNEI. Full variable domain (missing parts from reference TRBV2 and TRBJ1-5): EPEVTQTPSHQVTQMGQEVILRCVPISNHLYFYWYRQILGQKVEFLVSFYNNEISEKSEIFDDQFSVERPDGSNFTLKIRSTKLEDSAMYFCASTYRGTDQPQHFGDGTRLSIL.

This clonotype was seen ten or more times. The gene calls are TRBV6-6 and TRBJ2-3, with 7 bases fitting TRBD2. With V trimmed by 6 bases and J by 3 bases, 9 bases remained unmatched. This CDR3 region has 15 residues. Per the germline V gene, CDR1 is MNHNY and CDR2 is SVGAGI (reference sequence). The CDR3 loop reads CASSQGAGRTDTQYF. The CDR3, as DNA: TGTGCCAGCAGCCAAGGAGCGGGGAGGACAGATACGCAGTATTTT.

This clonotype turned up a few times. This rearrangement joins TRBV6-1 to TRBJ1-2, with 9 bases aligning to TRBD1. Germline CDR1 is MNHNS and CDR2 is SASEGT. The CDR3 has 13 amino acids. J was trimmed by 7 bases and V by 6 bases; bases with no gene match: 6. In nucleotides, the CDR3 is TGTGCCAGCAGGGCACAGGGGGCCGGTGGCTACACCTTC. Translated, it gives CASRAQGAGGYTF.

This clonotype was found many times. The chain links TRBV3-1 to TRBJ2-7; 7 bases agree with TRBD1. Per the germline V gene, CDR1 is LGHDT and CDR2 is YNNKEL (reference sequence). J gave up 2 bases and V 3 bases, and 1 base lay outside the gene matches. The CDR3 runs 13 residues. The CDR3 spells CASSHGTAYEQYF. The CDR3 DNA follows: TGTGCCAGCAGCCATGGGACAGCCTACGAGCAGTACTTC.

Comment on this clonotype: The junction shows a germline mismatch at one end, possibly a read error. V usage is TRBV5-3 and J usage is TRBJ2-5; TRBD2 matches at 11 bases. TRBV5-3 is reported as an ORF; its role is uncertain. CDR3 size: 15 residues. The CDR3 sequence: CASSLSTSGVLTQYF. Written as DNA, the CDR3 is TGTGCCAGCAGCTTGTCGACTAGCGGGGTTCTGACCCAGTACTTC.

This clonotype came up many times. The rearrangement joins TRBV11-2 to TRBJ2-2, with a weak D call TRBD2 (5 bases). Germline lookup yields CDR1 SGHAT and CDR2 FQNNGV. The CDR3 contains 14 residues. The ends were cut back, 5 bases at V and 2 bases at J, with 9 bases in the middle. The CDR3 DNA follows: TGTGCCAGCAGCCCCGGGGTAAACACCGGGGAGCTGTTTTTT. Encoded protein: CASSPGVNTGELFF.